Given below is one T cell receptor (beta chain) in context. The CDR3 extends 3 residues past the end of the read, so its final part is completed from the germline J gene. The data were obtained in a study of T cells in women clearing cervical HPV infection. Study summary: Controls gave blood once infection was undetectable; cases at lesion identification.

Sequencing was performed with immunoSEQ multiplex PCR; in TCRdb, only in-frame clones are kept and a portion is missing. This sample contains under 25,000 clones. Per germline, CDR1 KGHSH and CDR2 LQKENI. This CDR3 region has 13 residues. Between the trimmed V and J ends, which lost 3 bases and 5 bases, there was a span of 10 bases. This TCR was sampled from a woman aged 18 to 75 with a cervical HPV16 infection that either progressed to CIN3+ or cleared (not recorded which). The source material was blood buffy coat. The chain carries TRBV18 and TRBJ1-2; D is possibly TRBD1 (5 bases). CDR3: CASSPETVYGYTF. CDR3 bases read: TGTGCCAGCTCACCTGAGACAGTTTATGGC.